This T cell receptor beta chain originates from a study of regulatory T cells in long-lasting Graves disease. This sample's time point: newly diagnosed GD, antithyroid drugs for less than 3 months. PBMC RNA was the source of the TCR library. Study results and limitations: Graves' patients with persistent disease showed TCR diversity lower than patients newly diagnosed. Accuracy may have been reduced by the small sample size.

The CDR3 runs 12 residues. Germline V lookup: CDR1 LNHNV, CDR2 YYDKDF (reference sequence). Between the trimmed V and J ends, which lost 1 base and 3 bases, there was a span of 1 base. In building TCR beta libraries, iRepertoire HTBI primers were used together with Arm-PCR of CDR3 regions. TCRdb reprocessed the multiplex PCR reads with MiXCR, giving one entry per CDR3 protein. The sample includes 520,000 or so distinct CDR3 sequences, about 12% of them seen just once. For this clonotype: Its specificity is unknown.

Another study also made use of these data, one on T cells in Graves' hyperthyroidism and ophthalmopathy. That paper adds: TCR CDR3 regions were first amplified by RT-PCR with HTBI primers.

The sequence derives from a young woman with Graves disease. The V call is TRBV15, the J call TRBJ1-5; no definite D call. This sample comprised peripheral blood mononuclear cells (PBMCs), obtained at new diagnosis, from a patient treated with antithyroid drugs. CDR3 in amino acids: CATSRANQPQHF. The DNA of the CDR3 is TGTGCCACCAGCAGAGCCAATCAGCCCCAGCATTTT. The complete variable domain, with remaining parts taken from reference TRBV15 and TRBJ1-5, reads DAMVIQNPRYQVTQFGKPVTLSCSQTLNHNVMYWYQQKSSQAPKLLFHYYDKDFNNEADTPDNFQSRRPNTSFCFLDIRSPGLGDTAMYLCATSRANQPQHFGDGTRLSIL.